This TCR beta chain came from a study of cytomegalovirus exposure and HLA in healthy donors. Study-wide background: When 350 to 500 donors were genotyped, roughly four fifths of them were found to fall in the Caucasian-associated ancestry cluster. Study results and limitations: A missense variant in DCLRE1C was later tied to TCR beta V- and J-gene trimming.

PCR primers comprised 60 Vbeta and 13 Jbeta primers. The method was immunoSEQ multiplex PCR; TCRdb's version includes in-frame clones alone and lacks a portion of them. The sample lists approximately 180,000 clones, around 78% occurring once. For this clone: Its antigen is not identified.

V was trimmed by 7 bases and J by 0 bases, leaving 13 bases between them. There are 15 residues in the CDR3. CDR1 is SNHLY, CDR2 FYNNEI, per germline. The TCR originated in a woman aged 45-65 years in good health and CMV-seropositive. Material for sequencing was PBMCs. The rearrangement joins TRBV2 to TRBJ2-1; possibly TRBD2 for D (6 bases). The CDR3 DNA reads as TGTGCCAGCACCGCGGAGGGGAGCTCCTACAATGAGCAGTTCTTC. Its protein is CASTAEGSSYNEQFF. Combining the CDR3 with reference TRBV2 and TRBJ2-1 gives the whole variable domain EPEVTQTPSHQVTQMGQEVILRCVPISNHLYFYWYRQILGQKVEFLVSFYNNEISEKSEIFDDQFSVERPDGSNFTLKIRSTKLEDSAMYFCASTAEGSSYNEQFFGPGTRLTVL.